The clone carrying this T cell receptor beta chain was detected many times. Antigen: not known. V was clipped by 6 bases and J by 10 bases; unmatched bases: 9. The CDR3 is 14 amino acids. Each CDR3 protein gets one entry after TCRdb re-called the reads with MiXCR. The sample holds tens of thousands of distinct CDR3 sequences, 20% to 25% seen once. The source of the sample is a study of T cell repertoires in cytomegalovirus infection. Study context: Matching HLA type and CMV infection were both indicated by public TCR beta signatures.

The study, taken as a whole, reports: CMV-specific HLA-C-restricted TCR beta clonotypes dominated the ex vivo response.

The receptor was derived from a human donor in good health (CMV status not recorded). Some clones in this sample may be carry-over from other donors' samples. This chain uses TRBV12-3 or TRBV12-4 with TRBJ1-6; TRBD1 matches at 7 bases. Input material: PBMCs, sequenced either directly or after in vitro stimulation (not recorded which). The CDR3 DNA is TGTGCCAGCAGAACCGGGACAGAGGCATCACCCCTCCACTTT. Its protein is CASRTGTEASPLHF.